The 5 T cell receptor beta chains below were found in one sample sequenced in a study of blood T cell repertoires in COVID-19. Method: immunoSEQ multiplex PCR; TCRdb's copy keeps in-frame clones and lacks some. The sample records roughly 16,000 clones, more than 75% being singletons. The sequenced sample was peripheral blood. The receptor source for this set is a human donor in a cohort sampled during active COVID-19.

This chain connects TRBV5-1 to TRBJ2-7, with 7 bases matching TRBD1. Germline V lookup: CDR1 SGHRS, CDR2 YFSETQ. V gave up 0 bases and J gave up 6 bases; unmatched junction bases: 12. This CDR3 contains 16 residues. CDR3 loop: CASSLAEGRGKIEQYF. The CDR3 DNA reads as TGCGCCAGCAGCTTGGCAGAGGGCAGGGGGAAAATCGAGCAGTACTTC.

V usage is TRBV6-5 and J usage is TRBJ1-2; 8 bases are shared with TRBD1. This CDR3 region has 15 residues. The V and J ends lost 7 bases and 4 bases, in that order; junction bases with no gene match: 11. Per germline, CDR1 MNHEY and CDR2 SVGAGI. The CDR3 bases are TGTGCCAGCACCGTAGGACAGGGAATGATCTATGGCTACACCTTC. Protein: CASTVGQGMIYGYTF.

The chain recombines TRBV6-6 with TRBJ1-5, with D tentatively TRBD1 (5 bases). CDR1 and CDR2 (germline): MNHNY, SVGAGI (reference sequence). There are 18 residues in the CDR3. Trimming cost V 5 bases and J 5 bases, with 25 bases left between them. In nucleotides, the CDR3 is TGTGCCAGCAGTCAGCCCTTAACCGACAGCTCCCCCGATCAGCCCCAGCATTTT. It codes for CASSQPLTDSSPDQPQHF.

V and J are TRBV7-9 and TRBJ2-5, with D perhaps matching TRBD2 (7 bases). Germline CDR1 SEHNR, CDR2 FQNEAQ (reference sequence). Trimming pared 5 bases from V and 4 bases from J, leaving 17 bases between. CDR3 length: 15 residues. CDR3 sequence (DNA): TGTGCCAGCAGCCCAAAGGGGGGGGCGCGAGAGACCCAGTACTTC. Its protein is CASSPKGGARETQYF.

J is TRBJ2-7 and V is TRBV24-1, with 7 bases that match TRBD1. Germline CDR1 reads KGHDR; CDR2 reads SFDVKD. V shed 4 bases and J 1 base; nucleotides not matched to a gene: 0. This CDR3 region has 13 residues. This CDR3 reads CATSETGSYEQYF. The CDR3, as DNA: TGTGCCACCAGTGAGACAGGGTCCTACGAGCAGTACTTC.